Listed here are 24 T cell receptor beta chains from one sample, sequenced in a study of identifying expanded T cells in peripheral blood. Repertoires were generated with immunoSEQ multiplex PCR, while TCRdb's copy carries only in-frame clones and drops some. There are some 100,000 clones in the sample; about 83% occur only once, and about 17% lies in the top ten. The sequenced sample consisted of blood. These receptors were collected from a person aged 18 to 75 in good health.

J is TRBJ2-5 and V is TRBV2; 7 nucleotides match TRBD2. With V trimmed by 4 bases and J by 7 bases, 9 bases remained unmatched. The CDR3 runs to 14 residues. Germline assignment: CDR1 SNHLY and CDR2 FYNNEI. The CDR3 loop is CASSVGRGDVTQYF. The CDR3, as DNA: TGTGCCAGCAGTGTAGGCCGGGGGGACGTGACCCAGTACTTC.

The gene calls are TRBV11-2 and TRBJ2-7; TRBD1 matches 7 bases. V lost 4 bases and J lost 2; bases outside the gene matches: 2. The CDR3 loop spans 13 amino acids. The germline gives CDR1 SGHAT, CDR2 FQNNGV. CDR3 protein: CASSWDRAYEQYF. In DNA form, the CDR3 reads TGTGCCAGCAGCTGGGACAGAGCCTACGAGCAGTACTTC. The variable domain in full, with the rest retrieved from reference TRBV11-2 and TRBJ2-7, is EAGVAQSPRYKIIEKRQSVAFWCNPISGHATLYWYQQILGQGPKLLIQFQNNGVVDDSQLPKDRFSAERLKGVDSTLKIQPAKLEDSAVYLCASSWDRAYEQYFGPGTRLTVT.

The chain employs TRBV13 and TRBJ2-7; D could derive from TRBD1 or TRBD2 (5 bases each). V was shortened by 1 base and J by 5 bases, with 9 bases between the two germline ends. Looked up from germline, CDR1 is PRHDT and CDR2 is FYEKMQ (reference sequence). CDR3 length: 13 amino acids. This chain's CDR3 is CASSLAGTHEQYF. The DNA of the CDR3 is TGTGCCAGCAGCTTAGCAGGGACCCACGAGCAGTACTTC.

This clone was observed a handful of times. This chain uses TRBV9 with TRBJ2-1; no clear D gene. The CDR3 runs 15 residues. Germline-derived CDR1 and CDR2 are SGDLS and YYNGEE. V lost 2 bases and J 1 base, leaving 10 bases between the germline ends. The CDR3 nucleotides are TGTGCCAGCAGCGTTCTAGGTGGGTCCTACAATGAGCAGTTCTTC. It codes for CASSVLGGSYNEQFF.

The V call is TRBV10-2, the J call TRBJ1-2; weak D call: TRBD1 (5 bases). Germline CDR1 WSHSY, CDR2 SAAADI. This CDR3 has 14 amino acids. The ends were cut back, 6 bases at V and 2 bases at J, with 13 bases in the middle. CDR3 residues: CASRGTAWNYGYTF. Here the CDR3 DNA reads TGCGCCAGCAGAGGGACGGCCTGGAACTATGGCTACACCTTC.

This sequence joins TRBV6-5 and TRBJ1-1; a weak D match, TRBD1 (5 bases). V lost 0 bases, J lost 0 bases, and 11 bases lay in between. The CDR3 covers 16 residues. From germline, CDR1 is MNHEY and CDR2 SVGAGI. The CDR3 nucleotides are TGTGCCAGCAGTTACTCGAGTGGGGCAATGAACACTGAAGCTTTCTTT. Its protein is CASSYSSGAMNTEAFF.

The chain has TRBV15 and TRBJ1-2, with D possibly TRBD1 on 5 matching bases. The CDR3 sequence is 12 residues long. The V gene's germline CDR1 is LNHNV and CDR2 YYDKDF (reference sequence). V gave up 0 bases and J gave up 10 bases, with 9 bases separating them. The CDR3: CATSRDMGTYTF. CDR3 in DNA: TGTGCCACCAGCAGAGATATGGGGACCTACACCTTC.

The V call is TRBV9, the J call TRBJ1-2; D perhaps matches TRBD1 (6 bases). The germline V and J ends were trimmed by 2 bases and 1 base, with 9 bases remaining between them. The CDR3 is made up of 14 amino acids. Germline CDR1 reads SGDLS; CDR2 reads YYNGEE. For the CDR3, the DNA is TGTGCCAGCAGCGTGACAGGAGATAACTATGGCTACACCTTC. This encodes CASSVTGDNYGYTF.

V is TRBV15 and J is TRBJ1-3, with TRBD1 identical over 7 bases. The CDR3 runs to 18 residues. Germline trimming cut 0 bases from V and 1 base from J; bases unmatched to any gene: 9. Germline V gene sequence: CDR1 LNHNV, CDR2 YYDKDF (reference sequence). The CDR3 reads CATSRDLGQSGSGNTIYF. The CDR3 coding sequence is TGTGCCACCAGCAGAGATCTGGGACAGAGCGGATCTGGAAACACCATATATTTT.

The V call is TRBV11-2, the J call TRBJ2-7; TRBD1 matches 7 bases. Unmatched junction bases numbered 4, after V lost 0 bases and J lost 2 bases. CDR1 is SGHAT, CDR2 FQNNGV, per germline. This CDR3 has 15 amino acids. The CDR3 region has the DNA TGTGCCAGCAGCTTAGACAGGGGGTTAACCTACGAGCAGTACTTC. This codes for CASSLDRGLTYEQYF.

The genes are TRBV6-5 and TRBJ2-2; D unresolved. The CDR3 is 13 residues long. V lost 5 bases, J lost 6 bases, and 10 bases lay in between. Germline V gene lookup returns CDR1 MNHEY and CDR2 SVGAGI. The CDR3 region is CASSTPFPGELFF. In DNA, the CDR3 is TGTGCCAGCAGTACCCCGTTCCCCGGGGAGCTGTTTTTT.

This chain joins TRBV6-4 and TRBJ2-6, with D unclear. The CDR3 runs to 16 residues. V was clipped by 0 bases and J by 3 bases, with 9 bases between them. CDR1 and CDR2 (germline): MRHNA, SNTAGT. CDR3 sequence reads: CASSDSVRDGANVLTF. DNA of the CDR3: TGTGCCAGCAGTGACTCGGTCCGAGATGGGGCCAACGTCCTGACTTTC.

The J gene is TRBJ2-4, the V gene TRBV7-9, with D unclear. The CDR3 covers 12 residues. V lost 7 bases, J lost 5 bases, and 9 bases lay in between. CDR1 and CDR2 from the germline V gene are SEHNR and FQNEAQ (reference sequence). The CDR3 nucleotides read TGTGCCAGCACCACAATACAAAACATTCAGTACTTC. As protein: CASTTIQNIQYF.

The chain is built from TRBV13 and TRBJ1-5, with D tentatively TRBD1 (6 bases). Germline V gene lookup returns CDR1 PRHDT and CDR2 FYEKMQ (reference sequence). V was clipped by 4 bases and J by 4 bases, with 11 bases between them. The CDR3 totals 14 residues. The CDR3 nucleotides are TGTGCCAGCAGCTCAAGGACAGAGAATCAGCCCCAGCATTTT. Translating gives CASSSRTENQPQHF. The whole variable domain, filled in from reference TRBV13 and TRBJ1-5, reads AAGVIQSPRHLIKEKRETATLKCYPIPRHDTVYWYQQGPGQDPQFLISFYEKMQSDKGSIPDRFSAQQFSDYHSELNMSSLELGDSALYFCASSSRTENQPQHFGDGTRLSIL.

The chain combines TRBV19 with TRBJ2-7, with unresolved D. Trimming cost V 0 bases and J 2 bases, with 11 bases left between them. Germline loops: CDR1 LNHDA, CDR2 SQIVND (reference sequence). CDR3 length: 15 amino acids. The DNA for the CDR3 is TGTGCCAGTAGTATAGAGGGCTACTCCCCCTACGAGCAGTACTTC. Its translation: CASSIEGYSPYEQYF.

The genes are TRBV6-5 and TRBJ1-5, with a tentative D call TRBD1 (6 bases). This CDR3 spans 14 amino acids. CDR1 and CDR2 from the germline V gene are MNHEY and SVGAGI. V was trimmed by 3 bases and J by 7 bases, leaving 13 bases between them. CDR3: CASSYTGREQPQHF. CDR3 nucleotides: TGTGCCAGCAGTTATACAGGGCGGGAGCAGCCCCAGCATTTT.

The V call is TRBV2, the J call TRBJ2-7, with 8 positions matching TRBD2. V trimming: 8 bases; J trimming: 3 bases; junction bases outside the gene matches: 24. This CDR3 comprises 19 residues. Germline CDR1 and CDR2: SNHLY and FYNNEI. The CDR3 here is CASLPYSWLSGDRNYEQYF. The CDR3 nucleotides are TGTGCCAGCCTCCCATATTCCTGGCTTAGCGGGGACCGAAACTACGAGCAGTACTTC.

The CDR3 nucleotides are TGTGCCATCAGTCAAAGCGGGTACGAGCAGTACTTC. Translated: CAISQSGYEQYF. The chain carries TRBV10-3 and TRBJ2-7; TRBD2 might be the D (6 bases). From germline, CDR1 is ENHRY and CDR2 SYGVKD. CDR3 length equals 12 residues. The V end lost 5 bases, the J end lost 4 bases, and 9 bases lay between the germline ends.

The sample holds one count of this clone. The chain is built from TRBV6-5 and TRBJ1-5; 7 bases agree with TRBD1. The length of the CDR3 is 11 residues. The germline gives CDR1 MNHEY, CDR2 SVGAGI. J was trimmed by 16 bases and V by 7 bases; bases with no gene match: 10. The chain's CDR3 is CASKLGGSEHF. The CDR3 coding sequence is TGTGCCAGCAAACTAGGGGGCTCGGAACATTTT.

This clone was detected only once. The chain recombines TRBV6-5 with TRBJ1-1, with 7 bases identical to TRBD1. In germline, CDR1 is MNHEY, CDR2 SVGAGI. The V segment lost 6 bases and the J segment 6 bases; nucleotides outside the gene matches: 7. The CDR3 is 13 residues long. CDR3: CASSLHGQAEAFF. As DNA, the CDR3 is TGTGCCAGCAGCCTCCATGGACAGGCTGAAGCTTTCTTT.

J is TRBJ1-6 and V is TRBV14; D gene ambiguous. The CDR3 is made up of 13 amino acids. Germline-derived CDR1 and CDR2 are SGHDN and FVKESK. The V end was cut by 6 bases, the J end by 7 bases, with 10 bases between. The CDR3 DNA reads as TGTGCCAGCAGTAGCATCTTGAATTCACCCCTCCACTTT. Translated: CASSSILNSPLHF.

The count of this clone is one. The chain uses TRBV11-3 and TRBJ2-2, with 7 bases that match TRBD2. CDR1 is SGHNT, CDR2 YENEEA, per germline. The CDR3 covers 14 residues. The V segment lost 6 bases and the J segment 1 base; nucleotides outside the gene matches: 2. The CDR3 nucleotides read TGTGCCAGCAGAAGCGGGGTGAACACCGGGGAGCTGTTTTTT. Its protein product is CASRSGVNTGELFF.

CDR3 loop: CASSSGPQEQYF. CDR3 DNA sequence: TGTGCCAGCAGCTCAGGCCCTCAAGAGCAGTACTTC. The chain has TRBV11-3 and TRBJ2-7; D not resolved. This CDR3 spans 12 amino acids. Looked up from germline, CDR1 is SGHNT and CDR2 is YENEEA. Trimming removed 4 bases at V and 7 bases at J, with 11 bases between.

The V and J genes are TRBV7-9 and TRBJ2-1; 8 bases agree with TRBD1. The germline V gene has CDR1 SEHNR and CDR2 FQNEAQ (reference sequence). J was trimmed by 2 bases and V by 4 bases; bases with no gene match: 4. This CDR3 region has 15 residues. CDR3 region: CASSSRTGPYNEQFF. Here the CDR3 DNA reads TGTGCCAGCAGCTCTCGGACAGGGCCCTACAATGAGCAGTTCTTC.